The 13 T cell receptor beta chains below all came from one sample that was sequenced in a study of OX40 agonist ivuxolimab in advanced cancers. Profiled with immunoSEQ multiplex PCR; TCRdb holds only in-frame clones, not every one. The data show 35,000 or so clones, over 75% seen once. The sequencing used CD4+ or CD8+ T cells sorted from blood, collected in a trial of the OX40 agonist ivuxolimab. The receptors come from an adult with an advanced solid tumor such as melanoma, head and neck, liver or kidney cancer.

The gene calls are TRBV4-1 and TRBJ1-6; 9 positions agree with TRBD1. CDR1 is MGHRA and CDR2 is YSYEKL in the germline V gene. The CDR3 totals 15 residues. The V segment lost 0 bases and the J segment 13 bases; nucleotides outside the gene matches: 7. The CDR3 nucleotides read TGCGCCAGCAGCCAAGATGGGACAGGGTTTTACCCCCTCCACTTT. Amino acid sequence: CASSQDGTGFYPLHF.

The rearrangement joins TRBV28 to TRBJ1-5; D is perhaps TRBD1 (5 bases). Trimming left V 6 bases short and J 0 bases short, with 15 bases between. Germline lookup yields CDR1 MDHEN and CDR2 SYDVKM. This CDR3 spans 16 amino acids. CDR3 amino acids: CASSRDGRYSNQPQHF. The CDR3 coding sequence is TGTGCCAGCAGCAGGGACGGACGGTATAGCAATCAGCCCCAGCATTTT.

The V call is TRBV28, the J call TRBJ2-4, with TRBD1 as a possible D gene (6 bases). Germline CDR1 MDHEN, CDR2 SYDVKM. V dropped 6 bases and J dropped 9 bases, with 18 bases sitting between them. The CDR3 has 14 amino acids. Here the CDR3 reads CASSQQGGLGIQYF. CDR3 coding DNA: TGTGCCAGCAGCCAACAGGGCGGCTTGGGCATTCAGTACTTC.

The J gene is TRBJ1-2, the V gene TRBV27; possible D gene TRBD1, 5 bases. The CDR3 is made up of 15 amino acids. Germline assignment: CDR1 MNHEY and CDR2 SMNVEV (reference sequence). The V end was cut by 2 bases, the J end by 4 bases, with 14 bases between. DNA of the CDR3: TGTGCCAGCAGTTTAACGATAGGAGGGGCCTATGGCTACACCTTC. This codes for CASSLTIGGAYGYTF.

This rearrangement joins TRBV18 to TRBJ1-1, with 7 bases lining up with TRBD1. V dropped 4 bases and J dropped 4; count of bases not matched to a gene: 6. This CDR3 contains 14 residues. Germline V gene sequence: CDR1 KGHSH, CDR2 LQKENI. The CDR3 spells CASSRPGQSTEAFF. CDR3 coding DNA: TGTGCCAGCTCACGACCGGGACAGAGCACTGAAGCTTTCTTT.

The CDR3 is CASSIVRADRAYEQYV. CDR3 in DNA: TGTGCCAGCAGCATTGTTCGGGCTGACAGGGCCTACGAGCAGTACGTC. The chain employs TRBV11-3 and TRBJ2-7, with TRBD1 matching over 7 bases. V trimming: 5 bases; J trimming: 2 bases; junction bases outside the gene matches: 12. The CDR3 is 16 residues long. Germline values: CDR1 SGHNT, CDR2 YENEEA.

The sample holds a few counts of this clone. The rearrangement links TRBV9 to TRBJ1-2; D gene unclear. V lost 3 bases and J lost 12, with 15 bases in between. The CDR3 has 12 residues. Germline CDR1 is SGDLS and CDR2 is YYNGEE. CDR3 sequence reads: CASSASRGPHTF. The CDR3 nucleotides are TGTGCCAGCAGCGCTTCGCGAGGGCCCCACACCTTC.

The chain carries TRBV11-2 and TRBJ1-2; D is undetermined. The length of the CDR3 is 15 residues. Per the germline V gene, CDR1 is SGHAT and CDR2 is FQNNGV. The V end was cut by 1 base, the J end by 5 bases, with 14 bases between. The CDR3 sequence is CASSLGRSSVYGYTF. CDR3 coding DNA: TGTGCCAGCAGCTTAGGGCGGAGTTCAGTTTATGGCTACACCTTC.

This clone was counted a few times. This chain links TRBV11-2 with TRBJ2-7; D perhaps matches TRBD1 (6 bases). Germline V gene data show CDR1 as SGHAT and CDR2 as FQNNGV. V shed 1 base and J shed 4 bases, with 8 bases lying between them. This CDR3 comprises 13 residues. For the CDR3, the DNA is TGTGCCAGCAGCTTAGGGGGACAATACGAGCAGTACTTC. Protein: CASSLGGQYEQYF.

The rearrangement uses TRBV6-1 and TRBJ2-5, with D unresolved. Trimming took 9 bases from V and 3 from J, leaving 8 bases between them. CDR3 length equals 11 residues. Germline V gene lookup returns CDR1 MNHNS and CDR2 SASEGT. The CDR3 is CARDKKETQYF. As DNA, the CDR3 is TGTGCCAGGGATAAAAAAGAGACCCAGTACTTC.

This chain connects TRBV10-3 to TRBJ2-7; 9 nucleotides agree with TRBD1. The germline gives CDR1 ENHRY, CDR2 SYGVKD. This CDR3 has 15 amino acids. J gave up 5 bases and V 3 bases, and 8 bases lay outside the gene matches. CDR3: CAISEPGQGWDEQYF. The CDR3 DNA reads TGTGCCATCAGTGAACCGGGACAGGGTTGGGACGAGCAGTACTTC.

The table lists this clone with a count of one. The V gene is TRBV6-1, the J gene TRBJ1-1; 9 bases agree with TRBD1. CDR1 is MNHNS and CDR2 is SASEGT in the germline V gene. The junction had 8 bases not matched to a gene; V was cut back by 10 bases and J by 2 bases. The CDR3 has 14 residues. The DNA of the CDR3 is TGTGCCACCCGAAACAGGGGGCTTAACACTGAAGCTTTCTTT. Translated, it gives CATRNRGLNTEAFF.

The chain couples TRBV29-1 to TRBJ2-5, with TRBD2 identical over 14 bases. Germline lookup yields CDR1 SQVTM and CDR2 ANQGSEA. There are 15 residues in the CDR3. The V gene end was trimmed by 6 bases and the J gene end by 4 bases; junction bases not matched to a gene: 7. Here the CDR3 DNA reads TGCAGCGTGCAGACTAGCGGGGGGGCCGGAGAGACCCAGTACTTC. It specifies CSVQTSGGAGETQYF. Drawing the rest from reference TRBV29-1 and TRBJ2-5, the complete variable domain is SAVISQKPSRDICQRGTSLTIQCQVDSQVTMMFWYRQQPGQSLTLIATANQGSEATYESGFVIDKFPISRPNLTFSTLTVSNMSPEDSSIYLCSVQTSGGAGETQYFGPGTRLLVL.